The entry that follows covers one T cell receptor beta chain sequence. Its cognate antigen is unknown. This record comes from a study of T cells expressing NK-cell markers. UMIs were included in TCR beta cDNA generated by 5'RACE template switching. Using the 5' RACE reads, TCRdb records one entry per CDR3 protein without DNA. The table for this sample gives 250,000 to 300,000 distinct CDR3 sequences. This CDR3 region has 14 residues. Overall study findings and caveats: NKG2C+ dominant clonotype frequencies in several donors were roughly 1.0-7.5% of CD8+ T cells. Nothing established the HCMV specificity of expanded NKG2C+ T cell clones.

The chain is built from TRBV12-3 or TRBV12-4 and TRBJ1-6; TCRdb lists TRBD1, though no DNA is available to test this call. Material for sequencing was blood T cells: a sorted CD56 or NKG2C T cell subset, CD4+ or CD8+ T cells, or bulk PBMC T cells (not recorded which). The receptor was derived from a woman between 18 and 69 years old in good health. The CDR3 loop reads CASSSGTGASPLHF.